The clone carrying this T cell receptor (beta chain) was detected ten times or more. Its specificity is not known. The junction had 16 bases not matched to a gene; V was cut back by 4 bases and J by 5 bases. The CDR3 covers 18 residues. CDR1 and CDR2 (germline): SGHTA, FQGNSA. This sample was taken from a study of T cell repertoires in cytomegalovirus infection. Across the study: An indication of both CMV infection and matching HLA type came from public TCR beta signatures.

TCRdb called the reads again in MiXCR, with one record for every CDR3 protein. The sample shows a few hundred thousand distinct CDR3 sequences, roughly an eighth of them seen only once. Study results and limitations: Using cumulative public TCR beta family frequency, the authors identified those who carried CMV together with the relevant HLA. HLA-C-restricted CMV clonotypes gave the most frequent clonotype in two of eight donors.

The chain uses TRBV7-2 and TRBJ2-5; TRBD2 matches at 10 bases. This receptor was identified in a human donor in good health (CMV status not recorded). Some clones in this sample may be carry-over from other donors' samples. The sample was PBMCs. The CDR3, as DNA: TGTGCCAGCAGCTCTAGGGGGCCAACTAGCGGGATCGGTGAGACCCAGTACTTC. Its translation is CASSSRGPTSGIGETQYF.